This record looks at one T cell receptor beta chain sequence and its context. The sample is drawn from a study of regulatory T cells in long-lasting Graves disease. Trimming at V came to 3 bases and at J to 8 bases, leaving 11 bases not matched to a gene. Germline V gene data show CDR1 as SEHNR and CDR2 as FQNEAQ (reference sequence). The CDR3 loop spans 15 amino acids. Time point in this sample: newly diagnosed GD, antithyroid drugs for less than 3 months. Generation of the TCR library employed RNA extracted from PBMCs. Sequencing libraries for TCR beta were prepared with iRepertoire HTBI primers and Arm-PCR of CDR3 regions. Authors' methods: Samples collectively showed around 56 TRBV and approximately 14 TRBJ segments. One entry per CDR3 protein, called by TCRdb with MiXCR from the multiplex PCR reads. Clone size and V and J calls follow TCRdb, not the original study. The sample lists around 500,000 distinct CDR3 sequences; roughly a sixth were seen once.

These data were also filed under a second study, of T cells in Graves' hyperthyroidism and ophthalmopathy. That work states: Lactation, pregnancy, other autoimmune disease or uncontrolled infection excluded patients.

This chain connects TRBV7-9 to TRBJ1-1; TRBD1 matches at 8 bases. The source of this sequence is a woman aged 35-65 years with Graves disease. The sample consisted of peripheral blood mononuclear cells (PBMCs), taken at new diagnosis, from a patient treated with antithyroid drugs. DNA of the CDR3: TGTGCCAGCAGCTTCACCGTGACAGGGGTGCTAGAAGCTTTCTTT. Protein product: CASSFTVTGVLEAFF.